These 7 T cell receptor beta chains were sequenced from one sample in a study of T-cell reconstitution after alpha-beta-depleted transplantation in children. The authors prepared the TCRbeta library with unique molecular identifiers. TCRdb processed the PCR reads anew with MiXCR; each CDR3 protein has one entry. The sample yields 600,000 to 700,000 distinct CDR3 sequences, around 17% seen once. The sequencing here drew on PBMCs from the stem cell graft donor, taken from the stem cell graft. The receptors originated from a human donor who donated a stem cell graft to a child with acute myeloid leukemia.

Worth noting for this clonotype: Just one base apart from a much larger clone, this may be a read error. DNA of the CDR3: TGTGCCATCAGTCGCAAAGCTAGGGTATCCTACAATGAGCAGTTCTTC. Its protein is CAISRKARVSYNEQFF. The chain couples TRBV10-3 to TRBJ2-1; D unresolved. The V gene lost 5 bases and the J gene lost 1 base, with 15 bases spanning the gap. Per germline, CDR1 ENHRY and CDR2 SYGVKD. The CDR3 length is 16 residues.

This clonotype was observed many times. The chain couples TRBV20-1 to TRBJ2-3; TRBD1 matches 7 bases. This CDR3 has 12 residues. With 7 bases clipped from V and 6 bases from J, the junction kept 7 bases outside the gene matches. Germline V gives CDR1 DFQATT, CDR2 SNEGSKA (reference sequence). The CDR3 region is CSGQGWGDTQYF. In DNA form, the CDR3 reads TGCAGTGGACAGGGCTGGGGGGATACGCAGTATTTT.

The V and J genes are TRBV7-2 and TRBJ1-2, with 10 bases fitting TRBD1. The CDR3 runs to 16 residues. J lost 8 bases, V lost 4 bases, and 13 bases had no gene match. Germline V lookup: CDR1 SGHTA, CDR2 FQGNSA. In nucleotides, the CDR3 is TGTGCCAGCAGCTGGGGAGGCGGGACAGGGGTTCGCGGCTACACCTTC. Translating gives CASSWGGGTGVRGYTF.

This clonotype was observed a handful of times. The chain joins TRBV9 to TRBJ2-3, with a tentative D call TRBD2 (6 bases). Germline CDR1 SGDLS, CDR2 YYNGEE. CDR3 length equals 16 residues. V was pared by 0 bases and J by 5 bases, with 16 bases between. Written as DNA, the CDR3 is TGTGCCAGCAGCGTAGCCCCCCCGGCGGAGGGAGATACGCAGTATTTT. Translating it yields CASSVAPPAEGDTQYF.

In this sample, this clonotype turned up a few times. The chain combines TRBV29-1 with TRBJ2-3; D is perhaps TRBD2 (6 bases). This CDR3 has 14 residues. Germline V lookup: CDR1 SQVTM, CDR2 ANQGSEA. Trimming removed 5 bases from V and 0 bases from J, with 12 bases in between. The DNA for the CDR3 is TGCAGCGTTTTTGGGGGGACCAGCACAGATACGCAGTATTTT. Translated: CSVFGGTSTDTQYF.

This clonotype was observed many times. This chain links TRBV20-1 with TRBJ1-5, with TRBD1 matching 7 bases. The germline V gene encodes CDR1 DFQATT and CDR2 SNEGSKA (reference sequence). Trimming cost V 3 bases and J 4 bases; bases outside gene matches: 9. The CDR3 covers 15 residues. The CDR3 DNA reads TGCAGTGCTAGCTCCGGACAGGAACGGAATCAGCCCCAGCATTTT. As protein: CSASSGQERNQPQHF.

This clonotype came up many times. The chain couples TRBV9 to TRBJ2-2; D is uncertain. V gave up 4 bases and J gave up 5 bases, with 12 bases separating them. Germline CDR1 is SGDLS and CDR2 is YYNGEE. The length of the CDR3 is 14 residues. CDR3 coding DNA: TGTGCCAGCAGCTCTGAAGGCGAGACCGGGGAGCTGTTTTTT. Amino acid sequence: CASSSEGETGELFF.